Below, 15 T cell receptor beta chains from the same sample are listed, as sequenced in a study of precursors of human CD4 cytotoxic T cells. TCRdb independently ran MiXCR on the reads; one entry per CDR3 protein. This table has about 740 distinct CDR3 sequences, approximately 16% appearing once. Sorted CD4+ central memory, effector memory, IL-7R-high TEMRA and IL-7R-negative TEMRA cells underwent bulk UMI sequencing. Material for sequencing was memory CD4+ T cells from blood (PBMCs). The receptor source for this set is a human donor in good health.

This clonotype was observed a few times. V usage is TRBV11-2 and J usage is TRBJ2-3, with TRBD2 matching over 9 bases. The V segment lost 5 bases and the J segment 1 base; nucleotides outside the gene matches: 4. The germline V gene has CDR1 SGHAT and CDR2 FQNNGV. The CDR3 totals 15 residues. Written as DNA, the CDR3 is TGTGCCAGCAGCCTTCTAGCGGGGCGCACAGATACGCAGTATTTT. Amino acids: CASSLLAGRTDTQYF.

This clonotype is deemed large (0.1 to 1%). The chain is built from TRBV27 and TRBJ1-4, with unresolved D. This CDR3 comprises 14 residues. The germline V and J ends were trimmed by 8 bases and 0 bases, with 10 bases remaining between them. Germline V gene data show CDR1 as MNHEY and CDR2 as SMNVEV (reference sequence). The CDR3 DNA follows: TGTGCCAGCTCAGAGGGAGCAACTAATGAAAAACTGTTTTTT. This gives the protein CASSEGATNEKLFF.

The chain joins TRBV5-1 to TRBJ2-7; 8 positions agree with TRBD1. The ends lost 4 bases at V and 5 bases at J; junction bases unmatched: 8. Germline loops: CDR1 SGHRS, CDR2 YFSETQ. The CDR3 sequence is 14 residues long. This chain's CDR3 is CASSLGQGGDEQYF. The CDR3 coding sequence is TGCGCCAGCAGCCTAGGACAGGGTGGCGACGAGCAGTACTTC.

The rearrangement joins TRBV12-3 or TRBV12-4 to TRBJ2-5; D not resolved. The V gene lost 3 bases and the J gene lost 2 bases, with 7 bases spanning the gap. The CDR3 totals 13 residues. CDR3 sequence: CASSLQVQETQYF. The CDR3 DNA sequence: TGTGCCAGCAGTTTGCAGGTACAAGAGACCCAGTACTTC.

This chain connects TRBV5-1 to TRBJ2-3; possibly TRBD1 for D (7 bases). This CDR3 contains 15 residues. The V end lost 4 bases, the J end lost 2 bases, and 14 bases lay between the germline ends. Germline V gene lookup returns CDR1 SGHRS and CDR2 YFSETQ. The CDR3 nucleotides read TGCGCCAGCAGCGAGGCGGGACAGTTCACAGATACGCAGTATTTT. Translation: CASSEAGQFTDTQYF.

This clonotype was recorded a few times. The V call is TRBV5-1, the J call TRBJ2-5; D may be TRBD2 (6 bases). This CDR3 has 14 residues. The V end was cut by 4 bases, the J end by 1 base, with 11 bases between. Germline CDR1 reads SGHRS; CDR2 reads YFSETQ. CDR3 region: CASSPGDFQETQYF. CDR3 bases: TGCGCCAGCAGCCCGGGGGACTTCCAAGAGACCCAGTACTTC.

The chain joins TRBV5-1 to TRBJ2-1; D ambiguous. Trimming pared 1 base from V and 7 bases from J, leaving 9 bases between. CDR3 length: 13 residues. The germline CDR1 and CDR2 sequences are SGHRS and YFSETQ. CDR3 residues: CASSLSAANEQFF. CDR3 DNA sequence: TGCGCCAGCAGCTTGTCTGCGGCGAATGAGCAGTTCTTC.

The chain recombines TRBV11-2 with TRBJ2-7; unclear D gene. The germline V and J ends were trimmed by 0 bases and 5 bases, with 17 bases remaining between them. Per germline, CDR1 SGHAT and CDR2 FQNNGV. The CDR3 runs to 16 residues. The CDR3 protein is CASSLDRSPVAHEQYF. In DNA, the CDR3 is TGTGCCAGCAGCTTAGATCGTTCACCCGTGGCCCACGAGCAGTACTTC.

This clonotype was seen just once. The genes are TRBV5-5 and TRBJ2-5, with TRBD2 identical over 7 bases. Germline V CDR1 and CDR2: SGHKS, YYEKEE (reference sequence). The CDR3 totals 16 residues. After removal of 0 bases from V and 4 bases from J, the junction contained 9 bases not matched to a gene. The CDR3 region is CASSLGGMGGVETQYF. CDR3 DNA: TGTGCCAGCAGCTTGGGAGGAATGGGGGGGGTAGAGACCCAGTACTTC.

This clonotype has just a few counts. This chain links TRBV20-1 with TRBJ2-7; 10 nucleotides line up with TRBD2. V was pared by 4 bases and J by 3 bases, with 9 bases of the junction left unmatched. Germline CDR1 reads DFQATT; CDR2 reads SNEGSKA (reference sequence). This CDR3 comprises 15 residues. CDR3 sequence reads: CSATRPAGGVYEQYF. The CDR3 coding sequence is TGCAGTGCTACTCGGCCAGCGGGGGGGGTCTACGAGCAGTACTTC.

This rearrangement joins TRBV7-3 to TRBJ2-1; TRBD2 matches 13 bases. The germline V gene encodes CDR1 SGHTA and CDR2 FQGTGA. The junction had 12 bases not matched to a gene; V was cut back by 4 bases and J by 6 bases. The CDR3 is made up of 18 amino acids. The CDR3, as DNA: TGTGCCAGCAGCTCCCCCCCCGGGACTAGCGGGAAGGTCAATGAGCAGTTCTTC. This translates into CASSSPPGTSGKVNEQFF.

This clonotype has a handful of counts. The genes are TRBV5-1 and TRBJ2-1; D remains ambiguous. This CDR3 has 15 residues. In germline, CDR1 is SGHRS, CDR2 YFSETQ. V was shortened by 0 bases and J by 6 bases, with 13 bases between the two germline ends. CDR3 protein: CASSLAAQPTNEQFF. CDR3 bases: TGCGCCAGCAGCTTGGCTGCCCAACCAACCAATGAGCAGTTCTTC.

This clonotype was detected a few times. This chain joins TRBV24-1 and TRBJ2-2; possibly TRBD2 for D (6 bases). Germline loops: CDR1 KGHDR, CDR2 SFDVKD. This CDR3 region has 16 residues. V lost 0 bases and J 6 bases, leaving 13 bases between the germline ends. The CDR3 DNA is TGTGCCACCAGTGATTTGCAGGAGGGGAAACCCGGGGAGCTGTTTTTT. The encoded protein is CATSDLQEGKPGELFF.

The rearrangement joins TRBV11-2 to TRBJ2-7; a possible D gene is TRBD2 (6 bases). Between the trimmed V and J ends, which lost 5 bases and 9 bases, there was a span of 11 bases. Germline CDR1 is SGHAT and CDR2 is FQNNGV. There are 11 residues in the CDR3. The CDR3 region has the DNA TGTGCCAGCAGCGCGGGACTGAGGCAGTACTTC. It translates to CASSAGLRQYF.

The gene calls are TRBV7-3 and TRBJ2-3; D is uncertain. Germline CDR1 and CDR2: SGHTA and FQGTGA. The CDR3 is 12 amino acids. V lost 4 bases to trimming and J lost 2 bases, with 4 bases between them. The CDR3 coding sequence is TGTGCCAGCAGCTCCTACACAGATACGCAGTATTTT. Translated: CASSSYTDTQYF.